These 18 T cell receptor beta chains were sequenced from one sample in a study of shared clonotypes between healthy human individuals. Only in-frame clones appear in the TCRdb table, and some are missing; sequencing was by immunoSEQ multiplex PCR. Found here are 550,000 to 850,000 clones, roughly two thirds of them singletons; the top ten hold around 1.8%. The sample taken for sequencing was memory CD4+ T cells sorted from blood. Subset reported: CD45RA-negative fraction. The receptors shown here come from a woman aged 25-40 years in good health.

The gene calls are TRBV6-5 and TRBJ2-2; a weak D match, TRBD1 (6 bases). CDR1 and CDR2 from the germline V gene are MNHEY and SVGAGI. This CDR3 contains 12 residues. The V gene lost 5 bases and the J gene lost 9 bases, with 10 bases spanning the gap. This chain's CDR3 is CASSPRGWELFF. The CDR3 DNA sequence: TGTGCCAGCAGTCCCAGGGGTTGGGAGCTGTTTTTT.

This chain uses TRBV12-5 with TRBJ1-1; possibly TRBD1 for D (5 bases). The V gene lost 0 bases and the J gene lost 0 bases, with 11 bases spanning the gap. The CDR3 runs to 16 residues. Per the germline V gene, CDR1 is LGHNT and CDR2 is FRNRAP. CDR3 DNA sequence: TGTGCTAGTGGTTTGGTATTAGGGGAAATGAACACTGAAGCTTTCTTT. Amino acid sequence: CASGLVLGEMNTEAFF. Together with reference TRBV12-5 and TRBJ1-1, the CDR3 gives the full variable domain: DARVTQTPRHKVTEMGQEVTMRCQPILGHNTVFWYRQTMMQGLELLAYFRNRAPLDDSGMPKDRFSAEMPDATLATLKIQPSEPRDSAVYFCASGLVLGEMNTEAFFGQGTRLTVV.

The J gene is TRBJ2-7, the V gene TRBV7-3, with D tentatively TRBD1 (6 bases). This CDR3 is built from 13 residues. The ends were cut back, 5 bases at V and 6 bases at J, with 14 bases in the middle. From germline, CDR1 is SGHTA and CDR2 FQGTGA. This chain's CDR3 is CASSAGVGREQYF. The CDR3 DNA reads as TGTGCCAGCAGCGCAGGGGTTGGTCGCGAGCAGTACTTC.

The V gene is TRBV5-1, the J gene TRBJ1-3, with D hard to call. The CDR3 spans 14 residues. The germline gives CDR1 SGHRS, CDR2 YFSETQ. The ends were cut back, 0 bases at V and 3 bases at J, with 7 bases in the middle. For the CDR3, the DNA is TGCGCCAGCAGCTTGGGGTCAGATGGAAACACCATATATTTT. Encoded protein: CASSLGSDGNTIYF.

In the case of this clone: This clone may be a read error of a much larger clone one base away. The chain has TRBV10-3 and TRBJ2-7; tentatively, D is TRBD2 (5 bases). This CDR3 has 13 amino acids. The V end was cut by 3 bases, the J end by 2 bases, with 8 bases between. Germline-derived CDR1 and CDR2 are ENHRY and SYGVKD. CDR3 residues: CAISDEGTYEQYF. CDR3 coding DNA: TGTGCCATCAGTGATGAGGGAACCTACGAGCAGTACTTC.

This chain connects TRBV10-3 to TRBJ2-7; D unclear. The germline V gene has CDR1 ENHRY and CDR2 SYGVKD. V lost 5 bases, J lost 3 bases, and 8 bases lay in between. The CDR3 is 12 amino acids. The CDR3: CAISPAGYEQYF. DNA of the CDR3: TGTGCCATCAGTCCAGCCGGCTACGAGCAGTACTTC.

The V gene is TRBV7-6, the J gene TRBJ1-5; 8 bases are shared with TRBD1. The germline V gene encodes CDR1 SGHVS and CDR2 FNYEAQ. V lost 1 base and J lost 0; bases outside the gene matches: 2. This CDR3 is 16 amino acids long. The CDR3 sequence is CASSLEDRASNQPQHF. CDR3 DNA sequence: TGTGCCAGCAGCTTAGAGGACAGGGCTAGCAATCAGCCCCAGCATTTT.

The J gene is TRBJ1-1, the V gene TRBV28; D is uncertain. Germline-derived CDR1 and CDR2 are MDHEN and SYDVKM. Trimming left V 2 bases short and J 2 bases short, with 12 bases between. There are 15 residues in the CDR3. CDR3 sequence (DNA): TGTGCCAGCAGTTTACCGGCGGGCCCTAACACTGAAGCTTTCTTT. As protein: CASSLPAGPNTEAFF.

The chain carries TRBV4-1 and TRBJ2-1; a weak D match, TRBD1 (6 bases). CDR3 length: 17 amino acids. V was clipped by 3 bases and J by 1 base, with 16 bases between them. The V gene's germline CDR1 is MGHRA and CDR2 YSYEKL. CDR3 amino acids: CASSQLPTGFSYNEQFF. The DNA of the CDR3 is TGCGCCAGCAGCCAGCTCCCTACAGGGTTTTCCTACAATGAGCAGTTCTTC.

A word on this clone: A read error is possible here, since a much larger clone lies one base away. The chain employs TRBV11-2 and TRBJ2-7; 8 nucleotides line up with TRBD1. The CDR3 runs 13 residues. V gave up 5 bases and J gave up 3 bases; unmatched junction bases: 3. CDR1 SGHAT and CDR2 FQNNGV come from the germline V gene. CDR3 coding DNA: TGTGCCAGCAGCCCTGACAGGGGCTACGAGCAGTACTTC. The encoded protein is CASSPDRGYEQYF.

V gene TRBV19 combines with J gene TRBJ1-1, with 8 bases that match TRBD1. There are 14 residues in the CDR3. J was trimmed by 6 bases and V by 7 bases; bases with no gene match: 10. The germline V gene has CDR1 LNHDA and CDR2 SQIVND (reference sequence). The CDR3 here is CASTRTGSKPEAFF. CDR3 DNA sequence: TGTGCCAGTACTAGGACAGGGTCTAAGCCTGAAGCTTTCTTT.

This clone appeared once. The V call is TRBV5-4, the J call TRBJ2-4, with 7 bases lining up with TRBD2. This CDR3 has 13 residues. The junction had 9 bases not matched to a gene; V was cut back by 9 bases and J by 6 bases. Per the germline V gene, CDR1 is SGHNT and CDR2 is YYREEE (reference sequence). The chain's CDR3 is CATTVGGRNIQYF. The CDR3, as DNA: TGTGCCACCACCGTGGGAGGGAGAAACATTCAGTACTTC.

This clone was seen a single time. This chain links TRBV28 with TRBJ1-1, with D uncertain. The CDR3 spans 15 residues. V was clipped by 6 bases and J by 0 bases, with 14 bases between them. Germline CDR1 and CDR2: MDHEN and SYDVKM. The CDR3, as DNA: TGTGCCAGCAGCCTCATCGGATATATGAACACTGAAGCTTTCTTT. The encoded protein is CASSLIGYMNTEAFF.

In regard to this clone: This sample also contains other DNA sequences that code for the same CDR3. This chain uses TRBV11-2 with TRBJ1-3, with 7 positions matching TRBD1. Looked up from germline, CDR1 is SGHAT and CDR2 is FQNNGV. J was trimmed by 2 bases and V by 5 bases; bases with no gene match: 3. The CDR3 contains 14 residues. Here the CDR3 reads CASSPQGAGNTIYF. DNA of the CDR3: TGTGCCAGCAGCCCCCAGGGGGCTGGAAACACCATATATTTT.

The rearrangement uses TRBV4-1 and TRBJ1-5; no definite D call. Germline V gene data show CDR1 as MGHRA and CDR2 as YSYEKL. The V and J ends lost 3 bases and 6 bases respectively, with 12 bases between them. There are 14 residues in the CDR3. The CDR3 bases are TGCGCCAGCAGCCACCCCCCGAGCGGTCAGCCCCAGCATTTT. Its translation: CASSHPPSGQPQHF.

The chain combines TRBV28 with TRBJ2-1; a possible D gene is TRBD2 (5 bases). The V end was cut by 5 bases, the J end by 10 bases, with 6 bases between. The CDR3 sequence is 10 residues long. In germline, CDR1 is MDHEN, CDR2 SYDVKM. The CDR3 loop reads CASSRREQFF. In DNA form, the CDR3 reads TGTGCCAGCAGTAGGAGGGAGCAGTTCTTC.

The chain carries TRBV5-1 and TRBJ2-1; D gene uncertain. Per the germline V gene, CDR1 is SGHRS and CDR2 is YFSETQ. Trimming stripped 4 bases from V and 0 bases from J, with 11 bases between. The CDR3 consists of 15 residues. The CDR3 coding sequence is TGCGCCAGCAGCCCCTCTCAAAGCTCCTACAATGAGCAGTTCTTC. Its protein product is CASSPSQSSYNEQFF.

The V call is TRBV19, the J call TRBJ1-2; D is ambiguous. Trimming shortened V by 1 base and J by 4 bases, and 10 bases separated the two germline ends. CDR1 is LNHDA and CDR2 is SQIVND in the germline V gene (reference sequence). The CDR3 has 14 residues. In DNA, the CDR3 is TGTGCCAGTAGTATAGTCGCCGTGGCCTATGGCTACACCTTC. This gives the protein CASSIVAVAYGYTF. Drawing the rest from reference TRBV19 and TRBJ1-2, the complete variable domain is DGGITQSPKYLFRKEGQNVTLSCEQNLNHDAMYWYRQDPGQGLRLIYYSQIVNDFQKGDIAEGYSVSREKKESFPLTVTSAQKNPTAFYLCASSIVAVAYGYTFGSGTRLTVV.